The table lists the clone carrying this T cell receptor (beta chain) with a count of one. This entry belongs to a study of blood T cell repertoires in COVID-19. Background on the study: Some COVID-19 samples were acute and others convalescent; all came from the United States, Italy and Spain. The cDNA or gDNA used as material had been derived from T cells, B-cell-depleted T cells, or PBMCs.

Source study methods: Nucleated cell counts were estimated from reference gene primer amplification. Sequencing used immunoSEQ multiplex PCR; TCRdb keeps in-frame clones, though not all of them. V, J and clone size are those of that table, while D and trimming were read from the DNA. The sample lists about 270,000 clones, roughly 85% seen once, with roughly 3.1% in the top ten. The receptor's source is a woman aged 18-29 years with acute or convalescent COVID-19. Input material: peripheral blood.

The CDR3 region is CASSLAGVEKLFF. DNA of the CDR3: TGCGCCAGCAGCTTGGCAGGCGTTGAAAAACTGTTTTTT. The V gene is TRBV5-1, the J gene TRBJ1-4; the D is unclear. CDR1 SGHRS and CDR2 YFSETQ come from the germline V gene. The CDR3 covers 13 residues. Trimming took off 0 bases at V and 7 bases at J, with 7 bases between the two ends.